This T cell receptor (beta chain) was sequenced during a study of identical twins. Addition of a universal primer site occurred through template switching, and cDNA carried unique molecular identifiers. MiXCR, applied by TCRdb to the 5' RACE reads, yields one record per CDR3 protein. In the table there are 400,000 to 500,000 distinct CDR3 sequences, less than 20% of which are singletons. Germline V gives CDR1 DFQATT, CDR2 SNEGSKA (reference sequence). Trimming removed 3 bases from V and 3 bases from J, with 11 bases in between. The CDR3 runs 13 residues. Sequencing was performed on naive T cells sorted from blood. The chain couples TRBV20-1 to TRBJ2-5, with D maybe TRBD2 (6 bases). The receptor's source is a man aged 45 to 65 in good health. The CDR3 sequence: CSASASAKETQYF. As DNA, the CDR3 is TGCAGTGCTAGTGCTAGCGCTAAAGAGACCCAGTACTTC.